Listed here are 25 T cell receptor beta chains from one sample, sequenced in a study of T-cell memory formation after mild COVID-19. Each CDR3 protein is one row after TCRdb ran MiXCR on the 5' RACE reads. The table has 200,000 to 250,000 distinct CDR3 sequences, about 9.2% seen once; the top ten hold about 3.8%. Sequencing was carried out using PBMCs or a T cell subset sorted from them (not recorded which). These TCRs come from a man aged 18 to 30 who had mild COVID-19 (a few samples of this study predate the infection). Cell type and time point are not known.

This clonotype was counted ten times or more. The chain joins TRBV20-1 to TRBJ1-1; 8 nucleotides align to TRBD1. CDR1 and CDR2 (germline): DFQATT, SNEGSKA (reference sequence). There are 13 residues in the CDR3. Unmatched junction bases numbered 4, after V lost 6 bases and J lost 1 base. The CDR3 coding sequence is TGCAGTGCGCCGGGACAGGCGAACACTGAAGCTTTCTTT. Its protein product is CSAPGQANTEAFF.

The genes are TRBV7-6 and TRBJ2-3; D may be TRBD2 (6 bases). The CDR3 covers 18 residues. V was shortened by 1 base and J by 0 bases, with 17 bases between the two germline ends. Germline assignment: CDR1 SGHVS and CDR2 FNYEAQ. CDR3 sequence: CASSLEWFAGSSTDTQYF. As DNA, the CDR3 is TGTGCCAGCAGCTTAGAGTGGTTCGCGGGGTCTAGCACAGATACGCAGTATTTT.

This clonotype was seen a few times. The J gene is TRBJ2-3, the V gene TRBV6-2 or TRBV6-3; weak D call: TRBD1 (6 bases). This CDR3 region has 13 residues. Germline CDR1 and CDR2: MNHEY and SVGEGT. V lost 7 bases, J lost 3 bases, and 11 bases lay in between. This CDR3 reads CASTLTGTDTQYF. CDR3 bases: TGTGCCAGCACCCTAACAGGGACAGATACGCAGTATTTT.

This clonotype was recorded at least ten times. This sequence joins TRBV4-2 and TRBJ2-1; D is possibly TRBD1 (6 bases). Germline assignment: CDR1 LGHNA and CDR2 YNFKEQ. The CDR3 has 16 amino acids. V was trimmed by 4 bases and J by 3 bases, leaving 16 bases between them. CDR3 nucleotides: TGTGCCAGCAGCCGACCACAGGGAACTAACTACAATGAGCAGTTCTTC. This codes for CASSRPQGTNYNEQFF.

CDR3 bases: TGTGCCAGCAGCTCAGCCGGGACTAGCCACGAGCAGTACTTC. Its protein product is CASSSAGTSHEQYF. The chain recombines TRBV7-2 with TRBJ2-7, with 9 bases identical to TRBD2. Germline-derived CDR1 and CDR2 are SGHTA and FQGNSA. CDR3 length: 14 amino acids. J was trimmed by 5 bases and V by 4 bases; bases with no gene match: 6. Full variable domain (outside the CDR3, taken from reference TRBV7-2 and TRBJ2-7): GAGVSQSPSNKVTEKGKDVELRCDPISGHTALYWYRQSLGQGLEFLIYFQGNSAPDKSGLPSDRFSAERTGGSVSTLTIQRTQQEDSAVYLCASSSAGTSHEQYFGPGTRLTVT.

Only a few counts were recorded for this clonotype. The chain employs TRBV5-4 and TRBJ2-5; D gene unclear. V dropped 0 bases and J dropped 2 bases, with 5 bases sitting between them. This CDR3 spans 13 amino acids. Per germline, CDR1 SGHNT and CDR2 YYREEE (reference sequence). Here the CDR3 reads CASSLVDQETQYF. The CDR3 DNA is TGTGCCAGCAGCTTGGTAGATCAAGAGACCCAGTACTTC.

This clonotype was detected a few times. This rearrangement joins TRBV11-2 to TRBJ1-2, with TRBD1 as a possible D gene (5 bases). Germline values: CDR1 SGHAT, CDR2 FQNNGV. V lost 6 bases and J lost 4, with 12 bases in between. The CDR3 totals 13 residues. CDR3 sequence reads: CASRRGQAYGYTF. The DNA for the CDR3 is TGTGCCAGCAGACGAGGACAAGCCTATGGCTACACCTTC.

This clonotype was recorded a few times. The chain combines TRBV5-5 with TRBJ1-6; D gene unclear. This CDR3 is built from 14 residues. Trimming removed 3 bases at V and 4 bases at J, with 8 bases between. Germline loops: CDR1 SGHKS, CDR2 YYEKEE (reference sequence). The CDR3 reads CASSSGGYNSPLHF. DNA for the CDR3: TGTGCCAGCAGCTCGGGAGGTTATAATTCACCCCTCCACTTT.

This chain uses TRBV27 with TRBJ2-5; D not certain. V lost 5 bases and J 7 bases, leaving 14 bases between the germline ends. The CDR3 loop spans 13 amino acids. The V gene's germline CDR1 is MNHEY and CDR2 SMNVEV (reference sequence). This CDR3 is CASSTDGPRTQYF. CDR3 coding DNA: TGTGCCAGCAGTACCGACGGCCCGAGGACCCAGTACTTC.

This clonotype turned up a few times. This chain joins TRBV12-3 or TRBV12-4 and TRBJ2-1; the match to TRBD2 covers 12 bases. After removal of 7 bases from V and 7 bases from J, the junction contained 8 bases not matched to a gene. The CDR3 loop spans 15 amino acids. CDR3 loop: CASTLRLAGVNEQFF. CDR3 nucleotide sequence: TGTGCCAGCACCCTACGACTAGCGGGGGTTAATGAGCAGTTCTTC.

The chain couples TRBV6-6 to TRBJ2-5, with unresolved D. Germline CDR1 is MNHNY and CDR2 is SVGAGI (reference sequence). This CDR3 has 13 amino acids. Trimming removed 6 bases at V and 5 bases at J, with 13 bases between. CDR3 coding DNA: TGTGCCAGCAGGAAGATCCTCCCGGAGACCCAGTACTTC. Its translation: CASRKILPETQYF.

This clonotype was recorded a few times. The chain uses TRBV7-8 and TRBJ2-7; 10 bases agree with TRBD1. The CDR3 is 15 residues long. V was pared by 7 bases and J by 7 bases, with 13 bases of the junction left unmatched. Germline assignment: CDR1 SGHVS and CDR2 FQNEAQ. CDR3 nucleotide sequence: TGTGCCAGCAAAGGGACAGGGGACGACGCTGGAGAGCAGTACTTC. Translated: CASKGTGDDAGEQYF.

Regarding this clonotype: A much larger clone differs from this one at a single base, so this may be a read error. This chain joins TRBV7-2 and TRBJ2-3, with 9 bases lining up with TRBD2. CDR1 and CDR2 (germline): SGHTA, FQGNSA. The CDR3 consists of 16 residues. V trimming: 6 bases; J trimming: 5 bases; junction bases outside the gene matches: 12. The CDR3 sequence is CASRPTAGGPVDTQYF. For the CDR3, the DNA is TGTGCCAGCAGACCCACGGCGGGGGGGCCGGTAGATACGCAGTATTTT.

This clonotype came up a few times. The V and J genes are TRBV5-4 and TRBJ1-6, with D perhaps matching TRBD1 (5 bases). Deletions cut 1 base from V and 7 bases from J, with 9 bases between. Germline CDR1 reads SGHNT; CDR2 reads YYREEE (reference sequence). This CDR3 has 14 residues. The CDR3 here is CASSLQGSNSPLHF. CDR3 coding DNA: TGTGCCAGCAGCTTGCAGGGTTCGAATTCACCCCTCCACTTT.

This clonotype was seen only a few times. The chain couples TRBV6-5 to TRBJ1-6; D is unclear. The germline V and J ends were trimmed by 2 bases and 8 bases, with 7 bases remaining between them. Looked up from germline, CDR1 is MNHEY and CDR2 is SVGAGI. This CDR3 has 13 amino acids. This CDR3 is CASSYTGDSPLHF. DNA of the CDR3: TGTGCCAGCAGTTACACGGGAGATTCACCCCTCCACTTT.

This clonotype was observed a handful of times. V is TRBV4-3 and J is TRBJ2-7; maybe TRBD2 (5 bases). Germline V gene sequence: CDR1 LGHNA, CDR2 YSLEER. This CDR3 has 14 amino acids. The V end was cut by 3 bases, the J end by 3 bases, with 12 bases between. CDR3 protein: CASSQDGRDYEQYF. In DNA, the CDR3 is TGCGCCAGCAGCCAGGACGGACGGGACTACGAGCAGTACTTC.

The chain carries TRBV12-3 or TRBV12-4 and TRBJ1-1, with TRBD1 matching over 8 bases. The length of the CDR3 is 14 residues. V shed 4 bases and J 7 bases; nucleotides not matched to a gene: 8. CDR3 region: CASSSRTGRDEAFF. The DNA for the CDR3 is TGTGCCAGCAGTTCTAGGACAGGGAGGGATGAAGCTTTCTTT.

This clonotype was detected a few times. The chain couples TRBV7-2 to TRBJ1-2; D is unclear. Germline assignment: CDR1 SGHTA and CDR2 FQGNSA. There are 14 residues in the CDR3. Trimming removed 5 bases from V and 4 bases from J, with 14 bases in between. The CDR3, as DNA: TGTGCCAGCAGCCAAATTCCCGGGTCCTATGGCTACACCTTC. Its protein product is CASSQIPGSYGYTF. The variable domain in full, completed from reference TRBV7-2 and TRBJ1-2, reads GAGVSQSPSNKVTEKGKDVELRCDPISGHTALYWYRQSLGQGLEFLIYFQGNSAPDKSGLPSDRFSAERTGGSVSTLTIQRTQQEDSAVYLCASSQIPGSYGYTFGSGTRLTVV.

The V and J genes are TRBV20-1 and TRBJ2-5; D is uncertain. CDR3 size: 10 residues. V lost 5 bases, J lost 5 bases, and 6 bases lay in between. Germline V CDR1 and CDR2: DFQATT, SNEGSKA (reference sequence). In DNA, the CDR3 is TGCAGTGCTCCATGGGAGACCCAGTACTTC. This gives the protein CSAPWETQYF.

This clonotype has at least ten counts. The rearrangement joins TRBV10-1 to TRBJ2-3; perhaps TRBD2 as D (5 bases). Trimming shortened V by 3 bases and J by 0 bases, and 7 bases separated the two germline ends. This CDR3 has 14 residues. Germline V lookup: CDR1 WNHNN, CDR2 SYGVQD (reference sequence). This CDR3 is CASSDGGSTDTQYF. The DNA for the CDR3 is TGCGCCAGCAGTGACGGCGGGAGCACAGATACGCAGTATTTT.

In DNA, the CDR3 is TGTGCCAGCGGACAGGGCAATCAGCCCCAGCATTTT. It yields the protein CASGQGNQPQHF. The rearrangement links TRBV25-1 to TRBJ1-5; TRBD1 matches at 7 bases. The J segment lost 2 bases and the V segment lost 8 bases, leaving 0 bases of the junction unmatched. The CDR3 runs to 12 residues. Germline assignment: CDR1 MGHDK and CDR2 SYGVNS.

This clonotype was seen only a few times. The J gene is TRBJ2-1, the V gene TRBV5-1, with D tentatively TRBD2 (5 bases). Germline V gene lookup returns CDR1 SGHRS and CDR2 YFSETQ. The V gene lost 3 bases and the J gene lost 8 bases, with 24 bases spanning the gap. The CDR3 covers 17 residues. The CDR3 protein is CASSSEALTAQGDEQFF. CDR3 DNA: TGCGCCAGCAGCTCGGAGGCCCTAACTGCTCAAGGCGATGAGCAGTTCTTC.

This chain links TRBV12-3 or TRBV12-4 with TRBJ2-6, with 10 bases fitting TRBD1. CDR3 length: 17 amino acids. V dropped 3 bases and J dropped 4; count of bases not matched to a gene: 6. CDR3 amino acids: CASSFGTGVYGANVLTF. CDR3 DNA: TGTGCCAGCAGTTTCGGGACAGGGGTTTACGGGGCCAACGTCCTGACTTTC.

In its sample, this clonotype was seen a few times. The chain recombines TRBV27 with TRBJ2-7; 9 bases match TRBD1. In germline, CDR1 is MNHEY, CDR2 SMNVEV (reference sequence). The CDR3 loop spans 13 amino acids. The V gene end was trimmed by 8 bases and the J gene end by 2 bases; junction bases not matched to a gene: 4. CDR3 bases: TGTGCCAGCGGCCGGGACAGGGCCTACGAGCAGTACTTC. Its translation is CASGRDRAYEQYF.

This sequence joins TRBV18 and TRBJ1-1; 7 nucleotides align to TRBD1. Trimming at V came to 3 bases and at J to 3 bases, leaving 10 bases not matched to a gene. CDR3 length: 16 residues. Germline-derived CDR1 and CDR2 are KGHSH and LQKENI. CDR3 sequence reads: CASSPGQRLYDTEAFF. The CDR3 DNA sequence: TGTGCCAGCTCACCGGGACAGAGACTTTACGACACTGAAGCTTTCTTT.